This T cell receptor (beta chain) was sequenced in a study of T cell changes during pregnancy in multiple sclerosis. This table comes from immunoSEQ multiplex PCR, and its TCRdb copy is limited to in-frame clones, with some not included. The sample holds roughly 42,000 clones, around 92% seen once. The TCR originated in a female donor in good health, enrolled as a control in a pregnancy study. Specimen: CD4+ T cells from peripheral blood mononuclear cells, collected in the second trimester of pregnancy.

CDR3 sequence (DNA): TGTGCCAGCAGCCCCCCAGTGGCAACTAATGAAAAACTGTTTTTT. This encodes CASSPPVATNEKLFF. The rearrangement uses TRBV9 and TRBJ1-4, with unresolved D. The CDR3 covers 15 residues. Per germline, CDR1 SGDLS and CDR2 YYNGEE. V shed 4 bases and J shed 0 bases, with 10 bases lying between them.